What follows are 8 T cell receptor beta chains derived from one specimen sequenced in a study of shared clonotypes between healthy human individuals. Profiling relied on immunoSEQ multiplex PCR, and the TCRdb table lists in-frame clones only, not all of them. The sample contains about 600,000 clones, around 97% of which appear only once. The sequenced sample consisted of naive CD4+ T cells sorted from blood. Subset specified: CD45RA+ positively selected. These receptors came from a woman under 40 in good health.

This chain joins TRBV11-2 and TRBJ2-5, with TRBD1 matching over 7 bases. The end of the DNA is better explained by TRBJ2-7, so the J call may be wrong. This CDR3 is 14 amino acids long. Germline assignment: CDR1 SGHAT and CDR2 FQNNGV. CDR3 nucleotides: TGTGCCAGCAGCTTCGGGGACAGATCCTACGAGCAGTACTTC. Translation: CASSFGDRSYEQYF.

This clone was recorded once. The rearrangement links TRBV9 to TRBJ2-5; 7 bases match TRBD2. Germline CDR1 and CDR2: SGDLS and YYNGEE. V lost 0 bases and J lost 1; bases outside the gene matches: 6. There are 16 residues in the CDR3. CDR3 in amino acids: CASSVGISGFQETQYF. CDR3 DNA sequence: TGTGCCAGCAGCGTAGGCATTAGCGGGTTCCAAGAGACCCAGTACTTC.

This clone occurred once. The chain couples TRBV28 to TRBJ2-1; 13 nucleotides align to TRBD2. The V gene's germline CDR1 is MDHEN and CDR2 SYDVKM. The CDR3 is 20 residues long. J gave up 0 bases and V 5 bases, and 13 bases lay outside the gene matches. CDR3 residues: CASSTPPGLAGPSSYNEQFF. The CDR3 DNA reads TGTGCCAGCAGTACACCCCCGGGACTAGCGGGACCGAGCTCCTACAATGAGCAGTTCTTC. The full variable domain, in which reference TRBV28 and TRBJ2-1 provide the parts outside the CDR3, is DVKVTQSSRYLVKRTGEKVFLECVQDMDHENMFWYRQDPGLGLRLIYFSYDVKMKEKGDIPEGYSVSREKKERFSLILESASTNQTSMYLCASSTPPGLAGPSSYNEQFFGPGTRLTVL.

The chain uses TRBV5-4 and TRBJ2-2; D not certain. V was pared by 0 bases and J by 4 bases, with 4 bases between. The CDR3 spans 13 residues. In germline, CDR1 is SGHNT, CDR2 YYREEE (reference sequence). The CDR3: CASSLGLTGELFF. For the CDR3, the DNA is TGTGCCAGCAGCTTGGGGCTCACCGGGGAGCTGTTTTTT.

The rearrangement joins TRBV4-2 to TRBJ1-4, with TRBD1 identical over 11 bases. V gave up 1 base and J gave up 8 bases; unmatched junction bases: 0. The CDR3 consists of 14 residues. Germline V gene sequence: CDR1 LGHNA, CDR2 YNFKEQ. The CDR3 loop reads CASSQGTGGEKLFF. The CDR3 DNA follows: TGTGCCAGCAGCCAAGGGACAGGGGGCGAAAAACTGTTTTTT.

This clone was picked up one time. The chain is built from TRBV4-2 and TRBJ2-1, with 10 positions matching TRBD2. Germline loops: CDR1 LGHNA, CDR2 YNFKEQ. This CDR3 is 13 amino acids long. With V trimmed by 3 bases and J by 10 bases, 3 bases remained unmatched. The CDR3 reads CASSQGLAREQFF. Here the CDR3 DNA reads TGTGCCAGCAGCCAGGGACTAGCGCGCGAGCAGTTCTTC.

CDR3 coding DNA: TGTGCCAGCAGCGTAGATCCCGGGGGAGGTCTATACGAGCAGTACTTC. Protein: CASSVDPGGGLYEQYF. This chain links TRBV7-9 with TRBJ2-7; D possibly corresponds to TRBD2 (6 bases). The germline V gene encodes CDR1 SEHNR and CDR2 FQNEAQ (reference sequence). The length of the CDR3 is 16 residues. V was shortened by 5 bases and J by 4 bases, with 21 bases between the two germline ends. Together with reference TRBV7-9 and TRBJ2-7, the CDR3 gives the full variable domain: DTGVSQNPRHKITKRGQNVTFRCDPISEHNRLYWYRQTLGQGPEFLTYFQNEAQLEKSRLLSDRFSAERPKGSFSTLEIQRTEQGDSAMYLCASSVDPGGGLYEQYFGPGTRLTVT.

The genes are TRBV19 and TRBJ1-1; 7 nucleotides agree with TRBD1. CDR1 and CDR2 (germline): LNHDA, SQIVND (reference sequence). This CDR3 has 14 amino acids. The trim removed 5 bases at V and 0 bases at J, leaving 3 bases unmatched. The CDR3 bases are TGTGCCAGTAGTGGTGGACAGGTGAACACTGAAGCTTTCTTT. As protein: CASSGGQVNTEAFF.